Described below is a single TCR beta chain sequence and its context. What it binds is unknown. This sample was taken from a study of cytomegalovirus exposure and HLA in healthy donors. At sampling all donors were nominally healthy, likely with unrecorded immune exposures. General study findings and limits: In a later analysis, approximately 18,000 TCR beta sequences were associated with HLA alleles at 0.05 false discovery rate. The availability of immune exposure information extended only to CMV serostatus.

CDR3 size: 15 residues. Germline CDR1 SGHDT, CDR2 YYEEEE. Unmatched junction bases numbered 12, after V lost 4 bases and J lost 9 bases. A multiplex PCR was run with 60 Vbeta primers and 13 Jbeta primers. The table came from immunoSEQ multiplex PCR; TCRdb's copy has only in-frame clones and leaves some out. The repertoire holds 100,000 or so clones, with 76% as singletons. V usage is TRBV5-6 and J usage is TRBJ1-4; TRBD1 aligns across 7 bases. Sequenced: PBMCs. The receptor was derived from a man between 35 and 55 years old in good health and CMV-seropositive. The DNA of the CDR3 is TGTGCCAGCAGCCCGAGACAGGGTGTAATGAAAAAACTGTTTTTT. It translates to CASSPRQGVMKKLFF. The complete variable domain, with remaining parts taken from reference TRBV5-6 and TRBJ1-4, reads DAGVTQSPTHLIKTRGQQVTLRCSPKSGHDTVSWYQQALGQGPQFIFQYYEEEERQRGNFPDRFSGHQFPNYSSELNVNALLLGDSALYLCASSPRQGVMKKLFFGSGTQLSVL.